Given below is one T cell receptor (beta chain) in context. Only one count was recorded for this clone. Its antigen specificity is not known. Base qualities are missing; no much larger clone stands one base away. Sorted unstimulated T cells and proliferating T cells recovered from mixed lymphocyte reactions underwent TCRbeta CDR3 sequencing. Fresh whole blood from about ten HLA-typed healthy donors served as the source for isolating PBMCs. The library came from the immunoSEQ multiplex PCR assay. Around 92,000 TCR templates per sample were assayed by the deep sequencing platform. Genomic DNA extracted from sorted T cells was the material used for TCRbeta CDR3 sequencing. On the authors' methods: Clonal analysis of TCRbeta CDR3 data was done in the R programming language. Alloreactive CD4+ and CD8+ clones were identified by comparing unstimulated samples to CFSE-low samples taken after the reaction. Regulatory or non-regulatory origin was assigned to alloreactive CD4+ clones by matching of sequences to sorted unstimulated Treg and non-Treg repertoires. The table comes from immuneACCESS by way of TCRdb, which keeps in-frame sequences with V and J called. Part of the clones is missing from these tables; in studies checked, under half for an unresolved V gene and the rest for unknown reasons. V and J calls and clone size are those listed in that table; D and trimming were worked out from the DNA. Counted in this sample were about 72,000 clones; under 95% of them appeared once. The leading ten clones occupy roughly 28% of the sample.

The data belong to a study of siplizumab effects on memory and regulatory T cells (dated by TCRdb to between 2019 and 2020). About the full investigation: The effect of the anti-CD2 antibody siplizumab on alloreactive T-cell subsets was examined in allogeneic mixed lymphocyte reactions constructed from human PBMCs.

The research as a whole found: The cumulative frequency of alloreactive sequences that could be traced back to unstimulated CD4+ memory T cells was significantly reduced by siplizumab. About 80-96% of proliferating CD4+ or CD8+ clones could not be given a naive or memory phenotype. The suppressive function of proliferating Tregs from siplizumab cultures was not functionally confirmed. Because sequences at frequencies below about 10^-5 were poorly captured, only a minor fraction of alloreactive clones could be mapped back to unstimulated subsets. Compared with memory T cells, unstimulated naive T cells appeared more diverse, and naive cells seemed to make a substantial contribution to the alloresponse. In reactions with siplizumab, an average of roughly 69% of mappable alloreactive CD4+ clones were Treg-derived, compared with 26.9% in control reactions.

According to the germline V gene, CDR1 reads SGHAT and CDR2 reads FQNNGV. V trim: 1 base; J trim: 3 bases; unmatched bases: 4. The CDR3 holds 15 amino acids from the cysteine to the phenylalanine. Here the CDR3 DNA is all that survives: 45 bases in frame from base 1. Material for sequencing was CD8+ T cells sorted from blood. The chain is assembled from TRBV11-2 and TRBJ2-7; 9 bases in between match TRBD1. The receptor's source is a human donor in good health. The CDR3 region reads CASSLAQTGGYEQYF. The DNA sequence is TGTGCCAGCAGCTTAGCCCAGACAGGGGGCTACGAGCAGTACTTC.